Below, one T cell receptor (beta chain) is given with its context. The data were produced by immunoSEQ multiplex PCR, yet TCRdb's version contains in-frame clones alone and is incomplete. The profile shows roughly 66,000 clones, around 92% of them singletons. V was shortened by 2 bases and J by 7 bases, with 18 bases between the two germline ends. Germline-derived CDR1 and CDR2 are SGHVS and FNYEAQ. The CDR3 has 16 amino acids. The entry originates in a study of blood T cell repertoires in COVID-19. This clonotype was obtained from a human donor with active COVID-19. The donor label of this sample is uncertain. V and J are TRBV7-6 and TRBJ2-1; TRBD2 might be the D (5 bases). The sample was peripheral blood. CDR3 in amino acids: CASSLRGAEWGNEQFF. The CDR3 DNA reads as TGTGCCAGCAGCTTACGGGGAGCGGAATGGGGAAATGAGCAGTTCTTC.